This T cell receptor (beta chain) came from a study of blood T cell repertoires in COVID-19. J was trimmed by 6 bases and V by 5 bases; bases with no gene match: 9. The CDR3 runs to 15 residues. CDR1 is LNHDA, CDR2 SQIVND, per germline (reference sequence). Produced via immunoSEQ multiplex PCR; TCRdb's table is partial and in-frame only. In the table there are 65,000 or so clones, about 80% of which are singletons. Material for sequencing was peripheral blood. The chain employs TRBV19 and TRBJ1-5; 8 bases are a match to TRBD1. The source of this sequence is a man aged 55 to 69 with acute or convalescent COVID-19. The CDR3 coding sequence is TGTGCCAGTAGTTACGCAGCAGGGGGCGGTCAGCCCCAGCATTTT. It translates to CASSYAAGGGQPQHF. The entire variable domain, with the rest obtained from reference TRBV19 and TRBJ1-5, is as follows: DGGITQSPKYLFRKEGQNVTLSCEQNLNHDAMYWYRQDPGQGLRLIYYSQIVNDFQKGDIAEGYSVSREKKESFPLTVTSAQKNPTAFYLCASSYAAGGGQPQHFGDGTRLSIL.